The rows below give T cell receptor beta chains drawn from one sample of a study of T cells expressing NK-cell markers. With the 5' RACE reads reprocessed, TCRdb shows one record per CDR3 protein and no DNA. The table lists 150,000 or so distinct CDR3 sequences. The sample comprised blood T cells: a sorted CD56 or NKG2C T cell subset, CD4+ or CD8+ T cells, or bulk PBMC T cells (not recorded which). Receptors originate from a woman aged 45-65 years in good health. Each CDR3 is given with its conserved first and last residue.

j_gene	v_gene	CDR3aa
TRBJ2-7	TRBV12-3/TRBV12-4	CASSPGAMDEQYF
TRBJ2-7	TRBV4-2	CASSQDQLAGVGDLYF
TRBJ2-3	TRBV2	CASSELEGDTDTQYF
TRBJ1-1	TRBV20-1	CSARDVKQGLNTEAFF
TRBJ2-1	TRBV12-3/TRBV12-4	CASSLTSVEQFF
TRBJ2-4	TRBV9	CASSETGTGNIQYF
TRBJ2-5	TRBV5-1	CASSSSGTEDQETQYF
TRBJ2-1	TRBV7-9	CASSLEGLADNEQFF
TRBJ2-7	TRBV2	CASTAQGLAGSYEQYF
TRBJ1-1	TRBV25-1	CASSHGAEAFF
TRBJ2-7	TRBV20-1	CSARDQREPYEQYF